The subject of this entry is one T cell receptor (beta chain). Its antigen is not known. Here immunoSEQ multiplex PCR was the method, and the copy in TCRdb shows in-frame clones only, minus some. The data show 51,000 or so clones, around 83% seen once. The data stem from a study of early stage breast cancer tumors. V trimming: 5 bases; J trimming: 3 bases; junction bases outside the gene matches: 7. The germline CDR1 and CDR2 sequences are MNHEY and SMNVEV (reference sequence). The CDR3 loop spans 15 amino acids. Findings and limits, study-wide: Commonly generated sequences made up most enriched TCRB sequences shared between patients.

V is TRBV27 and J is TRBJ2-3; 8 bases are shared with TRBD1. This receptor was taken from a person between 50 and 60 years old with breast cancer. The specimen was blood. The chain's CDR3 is CASSAGTGKTDTQYF. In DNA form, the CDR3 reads TGTGCCAGCAGTGCCGGGACAGGAAAAACAGATACGCAGTATTTT.